The 7 T cell receptor beta chains presented below share a single source sample, sequenced in a study of T cells in Graves' hyperthyroidism and ophthalmopathy. From RNA transcripts, TCR beta CDR3 regions were amplified. The TCR CDR3 was amplified in a first-round RT-PCR using the HTBI primer set. TCRdb reprocessed the multiplex PCR reads with MiXCR, giving one entry per CDR3 protein. This sample has hundreds of thousands of distinct CDR3 sequences, with 14% found just once. Material for sequencing was blood. The receptors shown here come from a woman between 45 and 65 years old with Graves' ophthalmopathy.

This clonotype showed up just a few times. The rearrangement uses TRBV7-3 and TRBJ2-1; 8 positions match TRBD1. Trimming took 5 bases from V and 2 from J; bases not matched to a gene: 8. Germline-derived CDR1 and CDR2 are SGHTA and FQGTGA. This CDR3 is built from 16 residues. The CDR3 nucleotides are TGTGCCAGCAGCCCCCGGACAGGGCCGGCCTACAATGAGCAGTTCTTC. It translates to CASSPRTGPAYNEQFF.

This clonotype was counted ten times or more. The chain combines TRBV6-2 or TRBV6-3 with TRBJ2-7, with D perhaps matching TRBD1 or TRBD2 (5 bases each). Per germline, CDR1 MNHEY and CDR2 SVGEGT. This CDR3 contains 12 residues. Deletions cut 10 bases from V and 2 bases from J, with 12 bases between. For the CDR3, the DNA is TGTGCCACCAGGGACCGTACCTACGAGCAGTACTTC. Translated, it gives CATRDRTYEQYF.

This clonotype was seen a few times. This sequence joins TRBV27 and TRBJ2-7; D is possibly TRBD1 or TRBD2 (5 bases each). Trimming stripped 0 bases from V and 5 bases from J, with 11 bases between. The CDR3 spans 14 residues. From germline, CDR1 is MNHEY and CDR2 SMNVEV (reference sequence). The CDR3 spells CASSLSSGTHEQYF. As DNA, the CDR3 is TGTGCCAGCAGTTTATCTTCAGGGACCCACGAGCAGTACTTC.

Only a few counts were recorded for this clonotype. The genes are TRBV5-4 and TRBJ1-2; perhaps TRBD1 as D (5 bases). The germline V gene has CDR1 SGHNT and CDR2 YYREEE (reference sequence). V lost 2 bases and J 2 bases, leaving 16 bases between the germline ends. The CDR3 has 16 amino acids. The CDR3 DNA reads TGTGCCAGCAGCTTCGGGGGGACTACCCCGAACTATGGCTACACCTTC. Translation: CASSFGGTTPNYGYTF.

There are many counts of this clonotype. The CDR3 spells CASSLRIRDRGLVAFF. CDR3 DNA sequence: TGTGCCAGCAGCCTCAGGATCCGGGACAGGGGGCTTGTAGCTTTCTTT. The rearrangement joins TRBV3-2 to TRBJ1-1; TRBD1 was called by the table and not checked on the DNA. TRBV3-2 is a documented pseudogene. This CDR3 contains 16 residues.

This clonotype was recorded a few times. In nucleotides, the CDR3 is TGTGCCAGCAGCCCGACTCGCTACACTGAAGCTTTCTTT. It translates to CASSPTRYTEAFF. V gene TRBV5-5 combines with J gene TRBJ1-1, with no clear D. Germline loops: CDR1 SGHKS, CDR2 YYEKEE (reference sequence). Trimming left V 4 bases short and J 3 bases short, with 10 bases between. There are 13 residues in the CDR3.

This clonotype was recorded a few times. The chain uses TRBV7-9 and TRBJ1-2, with 8 bases identical to TRBD1. V trimming: 6 bases; J trimming: 7 bases; junction bases outside the gene matches: 7. CDR1 SEHNR and CDR2 FQNEAQ come from the germline V gene (reference sequence). The CDR3 runs 13 residues. In nucleotides, the CDR3 is TGTGCCAGCAGACTTGGACAGGGCGGTGGCTACACCTTC. Its protein product is CASRLGQGGGYTF. The entire variable domain, with the rest obtained from reference TRBV7-9 and TRBJ1-2, is as follows: DTGVSQNPRHKITKRGQNVTFRCDPISEHNRLYWYRQTLGQGPEFLTYFQNEAQLEKSRLLSDRFSAERPKGSFSTLEIQRTEQGDSAMYLCASRLGQGGGYTFGSGTRLTVV.